The text below deals with one TCR beta chain. Its antigen is not identified. This record comes from a study of graft-versus-host responses after intestinal transplantation. Across the whole study: Recipients obtained multivisceral, liver-intestinal, or isolated intestinal transplants. All recipients got anti-thymocyte globulin induction, then tacrolimus and steroids for 2 to 3 years. Overall study findings and caveats: Early post-transplant declines in HvG were associated with peak levels of circulating GvH clones. Some GvH clones were seen earlier in gut or blood, suggesting intestinal origin.

Libraries were prepared by immunoSEQ multiplex PCR; TCRdb keeps only in-frame clonotypes and omits some of them. The table records tens of thousands of clones, under 95% of them present only once. This CDR3 spans 15 amino acids. After removal of 4 bases from V and 9 bases from J, the junction contained 12 bases not matched to a gene. Looked up from germline, CDR1 is KGHSH and CDR2 is LQKENI. The TCR was taken from a human donor who was the organ donor for an intestinal transplant. V gene TRBV18 combines with J gene TRBJ2-1, with TRBD2 identical over 7 bases. The sample in question was unstimulated CD8+ T cells sorted from spleen or lymph node cells, obtained before transplant. The CDR3 loop reads CASSRGLPGLGEQFF. The CDR3 DNA sequence: TGTGCCAGCTCACGGGGACTTCCAGGACTAGGTGAGCAGTTCTTC.